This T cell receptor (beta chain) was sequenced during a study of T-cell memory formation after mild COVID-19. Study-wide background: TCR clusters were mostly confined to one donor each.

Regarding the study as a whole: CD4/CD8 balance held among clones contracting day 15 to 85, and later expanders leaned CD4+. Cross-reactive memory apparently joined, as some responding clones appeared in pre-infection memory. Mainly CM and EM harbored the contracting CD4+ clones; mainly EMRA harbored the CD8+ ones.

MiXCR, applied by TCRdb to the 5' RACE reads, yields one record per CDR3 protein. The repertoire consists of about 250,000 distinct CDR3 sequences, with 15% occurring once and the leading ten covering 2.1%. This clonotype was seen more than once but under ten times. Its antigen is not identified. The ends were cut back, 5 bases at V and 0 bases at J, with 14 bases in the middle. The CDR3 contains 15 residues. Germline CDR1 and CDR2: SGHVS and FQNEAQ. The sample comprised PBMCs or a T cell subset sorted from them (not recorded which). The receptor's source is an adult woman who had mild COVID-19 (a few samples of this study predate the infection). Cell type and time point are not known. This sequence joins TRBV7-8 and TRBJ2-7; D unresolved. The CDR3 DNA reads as TGTGCCAGCAGCCCCCGAAGCCGGAGCTCCTACGAGCAGTACTTC. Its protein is CASSPRSRSSYEQYF.